Listed below are T cell receptor beta chains from one sample, sequenced in a study of T-cell reconstitution after alpha-beta-depleted transplantation in children. One entry per CDR3 protein results from TCRdb running MiXCR on the PCR reads. The sample lists roughly 82,000 distinct CDR3 sequences, roughly 14% occurring once. The sample was PBMCs, mostly from graft donor cells, taken 180 days after TCRalphabeta/CD19-depleted stem cell transplant. These receptors all stem from a male patient aged 2 to 10 who had a stem cell transplant for acute lymphoblastic leukemia, so the T cells may come from the graft donor. CDR3s include the opening cysteine and the closing phenylalanine or tryptophan. A D gene is named only where the DNA matches it firmly. Size is omitted from some rows. Given values are once, few, many or a class for expanded clones.

d_gene: .; j_gene: TRBJ1-2; abundance: many; v_gene: TRBV12-3/TRBV12-4; CDR3nt: TGTGCCAGCAGTTTAGGTATCGGGGGCTACACCTTC; CDR3aa: CASSLGIGGYTF
d_gene: .; j_gene: TRBJ2-2; abundance: .; v_gene: TRBV20-1; CDR3nt: TGCAGTGCTAGAGTAAAACCGAAGGTCGGGGAGCTGTTTTTT; CDR3aa: CSARVKPKVGELFF
d_gene: .; j_gene: TRBJ1-1; abundance: few; v_gene: TRBV20-1; CDR3nt: TGCAGTGCTAGAGTGGACGCGCACACTGAAGCTTTCTTT; CDR3aa: CSARVDAHTEAFF
d_gene: TRBD1; j_gene: TRBJ1-2; abundance: few; v_gene: TRBV18; CDR3nt: TGTGCCAGCTCGGAGACAGGGGAAGGCTACACCTTC; CDR3aa: CASSETGEGYTF
d_gene: TRBD1; j_gene: TRBJ1-2; abundance: .; v_gene: TRBV7-3; CDR3nt: TGTGCCAGCAGCTTAAGTCGGGACAGGGTTGGCTACACCTTC; CDR3aa: CASSLSRDRVGYTF
d_gene: .; j_gene: TRBJ1-1; abundance: few; v_gene: TRBV4-3; CDR3nt: TGCGCCAGCAGCCCCCAATACTTCGTGAACACTGAAGCTTTCTTT; CDR3aa: CASSPQYFVNTEAFF
d_gene: .; j_gene: TRBJ2-7; abundance: .; v_gene: TRBV4-2; CDR3nt: TGTGCCAGCAGCCGAGACAGAACAGGGTTCGGGCAGTACTTC; CDR3aa: CASSRDRTGFGQYF
d_gene: .; j_gene: TRBJ2-7; abundance: .; v_gene: TRBV7-2; CDR3nt: TGTGCCAGCAGCAAAAGCGGGTCAATCTCCTACGAGCAGTACTTC; CDR3aa: CASSKSGSISYEQYF
d_gene: .; j_gene: TRBJ1-1; abundance: .; v_gene: TRBV28; CDR3nt: TGTGCCAGCAGTTTATGGGGGCAGGGGAACACTGAAGCTTTCTTT; CDR3aa: CASSLWGQGNTEAFF
d_gene: .; j_gene: TRBJ1-6; abundance: few; v_gene: TRBV10-3; CDR3nt: TGTGCCACTAAAACAGGGAATTCACCCCTCCACTTT; CDR3aa: CATKTGNSPLHF
d_gene: TRBD2; j_gene: TRBJ2-1; abundance: .; v_gene: TRBV5-1; CDR3nt: TGCGCCAGCAGCTGCGGGAGAGCGGTCAATGAGCAGTTCTTC; CDR3aa: CASSCGRAVNEQFF
d_gene: TRBD1; j_gene: TRBJ2-5; abundance: few; v_gene: TRBV11-2; CDR3nt: TGTGCCAGCAGCTTCAGACAGGGACCGTCGGAGACCCAGTACTTC; CDR3aa: CASSFRQGPSETQYF
d_gene: .; j_gene: TRBJ1-2; abundance: many; v_gene: TRBV5-1; CDR3nt: TGCGCCAGCAGCTTGGAGGCAGTCTATGGCTACACCTTC; CDR3aa: CASSLEAVYGYTF
d_gene: .; j_gene: TRBJ1-5; abundance: .; v_gene: TRBV7-6; CDR3nt: TGTGCCAGCAGCCTAGGGGGGGGCGGTCAGCCCCAGCATTTT; CDR3aa: CASSLGGGGQPQHF
d_gene: .; j_gene: TRBJ1-6; abundance: .; v_gene: TRBV7-9; CDR3nt: TGTGCCAGCAGCTCTTGGTCACCCCTCCACTTT; CDR3aa: CASSSWSPLHF
d_gene: TRBD1; j_gene: TRBJ1-5; abundance: .; v_gene: TRBV28; CDR3nt: TGTGCCAGCAGGATCCGCGGACAGGGGGGAAATCAGCCCCAGCATTTT; CDR3aa: CASRIRGQGGNQPQHF
d_gene: .; j_gene: TRBJ2-5; abundance: many; v_gene: TRBV9; CDR3nt: TGTGCCAGCAGCGTAGACGAGCGGATCTCGAAAGAGACCCAGTACTTC; CDR3aa: CASSVDERISKETQYF
d_gene: .; j_gene: TRBJ2-3; abundance: .; v_gene: TRBV15; CDR3nt: TGTGCCACCGGGGCCTTTGCGGGCCTCACAGATACGCAGTATTTT; CDR3aa: CATGAFAGLTDTQYF
d_gene: .; j_gene: TRBJ2-2; abundance: .; v_gene: TRBV28; CDR3nt: TGTGCCAGCAGTTTACGAGGGAGGAACACCGGGGAGCTGTTTTTT; CDR3aa: CASSLRGRNTGELFF
d_gene: .; j_gene: TRBJ2-1; abundance: many; v_gene: TRBV29-1; CDR3nt: TGCAGCGTTGAAGTGACTCACGGCCAGTTCTTC; CDR3aa: CSVEVTHGQFF
d_gene: .; j_gene: TRBJ2-1; abundance: few; v_gene: TRBV4-3; CDR3nt: TGCGCCAGCAGCCTCACGGACGCAGCCTACAATGAGCAGTTCTTC; CDR3aa: CASSLTDAAYNEQFF
d_gene: TRBD1; j_gene: TRBJ1-2; abundance: .; v_gene: TRBV7-2; CDR3nt: TGTGCCACCCCGGACAGGGGGCAGGGGGTCCCCTATGGCTACACCTTC; CDR3aa: CATPDRGQGVPYGYTF
d_gene: .; j_gene: TRBJ1-1; abundance: .; v_gene: TRBV7-2; CDR3nt: TGTGCCAGCAGCTTTGGGACCGGAGGGACTGAAGCTTTCTTT; CDR3aa: CASSFGTGGTEAFF
d_gene: TRBD1; j_gene: TRBJ2-2; abundance: .; v_gene: TRBV11-3; CDR3nt: TGTGCCAGCAGCCCCCGACAGGGTGCCGGGGAGCTGTTTTTT; CDR3aa: CASSPRQGAGELFF
d_gene: TRBD2; j_gene: TRBJ2-1; abundance: .; v_gene: TRBV27; CDR3nt: TGTGCCAGCAAAGGGACTAGCCTCATCTATGAGCAGTTCTTC; CDR3aa: CASKGTSLIYEQFF
d_gene: .; j_gene: TRBJ2-7; abundance: .; v_gene: TRBV6-5; CDR3nt: TGTGCCAGCAGTTACTTGGGGGCCCACGAGCAGTACTTC; CDR3aa: CASSYLGAHEQYF
d_gene: .; j_gene: TRBJ1-1; abundance: many; v_gene: TRBV12-3/TRBV12-4; CDR3nt: TGTGCCAGCACCCTCAGGGCTGGCACTGAAGCTTTCTTT; CDR3aa: CASTLRAGTEAFF
d_gene: .; j_gene: TRBJ1-3; abundance: .; v_gene: TRBV30; CDR3nt: TGTGCCTGGACGGGCCTCTCTGGAAACACCATATATTTT; CDR3aa: CAWTGLSGNTIYF
d_gene: .; j_gene: TRBJ1-5; abundance: few; v_gene: TRBV6-2/TRBV6-3; CDR3nt: TGTGCCAGCAGTTACTCACCTCAGCCCCAGCATTTT; CDR3aa: CASSYSPQPQHF
d_gene: .; j_gene: TRBJ2-5; abundance: few; v_gene: TRBV9; CDR3nt: TGTGCCAGCAGCACCGCGGGTGTACAAGAGACCCAGTACTTC; CDR3aa: CASSTAGVQETQYF
d_gene: TRBD1; j_gene: TRBJ2-7; abundance: .; v_gene: TRBV5-1; CDR3nt: TGCGCCAGCAGCCCAACGGGACAGGGCTACGAGCAGTACTTC; CDR3aa: CASSPTGQGYEQYF
d_gene: .; j_gene: TRBJ1-2; abundance: .; v_gene: TRBV28; CDR3nt: TGTGCCAGCAGGTCACGTTCCGGGACGGACTATGGCTACACCTTC; CDR3aa: CASRSRSGTDYGYTF
d_gene: .; j_gene: TRBJ2-2; abundance: .; v_gene: TRBV6-2/TRBV6-3; CDR3nt: TGTGCCAGCAGTTACAATAGAGGGGGGCCGAACACCGGGGAGCTGTTTTTT; CDR3aa: CASSYNRGGPNTGELFF
d_gene: .; j_gene: TRBJ1-2; abundance: many; v_gene: TRBV4-3; CDR3nt: TGCGCCAGCAGCCTTGCCCGGCCACGGCGCTATGGCTACACCTTC; CDR3aa: CASSLARPRRYGYTF
d_gene: TRBD1; j_gene: TRBJ1-2; abundance: .; v_gene: TRBV28; CDR3nt: TGTGCCAGCAGTTGGGGACAGGTGCTCTATGGCTACACCTTC; CDR3aa: CASSWGQVLYGYTF
d_gene: TRBD2; j_gene: TRBJ2-7; abundance: few; v_gene: TRBV5-6; CDR3nt: TGTGCCAGCAGCCTAGGTGGGCTGACTAGCGGGAGGGCCCACGAGCAGTACTTC; CDR3aa: CASSLGGLTSGRAHEQYF
d_gene: .; j_gene: TRBJ2-4; abundance: .; v_gene: TRBV5-1; CDR3nt: TGCGCCAGCAGCTTTACCCGTCGGGGCATTCAGTACTTC; CDR3aa: CASSFTRRGIQYF
d_gene: .; j_gene: TRBJ1-5; abundance: .; v_gene: TRBV12-3/TRBV12-4; CDR3nt: TGTGCCTGCAGTTTAGGAGGGATTCGGAGTGTCAGCAATCAGCCCCAGCATTTT; CDR3aa: CACSLGGIRSVSNQPQHF
d_gene: .; j_gene: TRBJ2-7; abundance: few; v_gene: TRBV3-1; CDR3nt: TGTGCCAGCAGCGGTCCCCATCGGGGTTCCTACGAGCAGTACTTC; CDR3aa: CASSGPHRGSYEQYF
d_gene: TRBD1; j_gene: TRBJ1-5; abundance: .; v_gene: TRBV7-2; CDR3nt: TGTGCCAGCAGCCCAAGACAGGGGCGGCAGCCCCAGCATTTT; CDR3aa: CASSPRQGRQPQHF
d_gene: .; j_gene: TRBJ2-5; abundance: many; v_gene: TRBV5-1; CDR3nt: TGCGCCAGCAGCTTAGCGCGCGGAGAGACCCAGTACTTC; CDR3aa: CASSLARGETQYF
d_gene: .; j_gene: TRBJ2-7; abundance: many; v_gene: TRBV7-9; CDR3nt: TGTGCCAGCAGCTTAGGGCTTCTTCCTTCCTACGAGCAGTACTTC; CDR3aa: CASSLGLLPSYEQYF
d_gene: TRBD2; j_gene: TRBJ2-5; abundance: few; v_gene: TRBV12-3/TRBV12-4; CDR3nt: TGTGCCAGCAGCTCTGATCTAGCGGGAGACCAAGAGACCCAGTACTTC; CDR3aa: CASSSDLAGDQETQYF
d_gene: TRBD2; j_gene: TRBJ2-7; abundance: .; v_gene: TRBV29-1; CDR3nt: TGCAGCGTTGGAGGCAGTAGCGGGAAATTCCTCTCCTACGAGCAGTACTTC; CDR3aa: CSVGGSSGKFLSYEQYF
d_gene: .; j_gene: TRBJ1-2; abundance: large; v_gene: TRBV5-1; CDR3nt: TGCGCCAGCAGCTTCGGACAACACTACACCTTC; CDR3aa: CASSFGQHYTF
d_gene: .; j_gene: TRBJ2-5; abundance: .; v_gene: TRBV28; CDR3nt: TGTGCCAGCAGTTTGTCGATCCTCGAAGAGACCCAGTACTTC; CDR3aa: CASSLSILEETQYF
d_gene: .; j_gene: TRBJ2-5; abundance: few; v_gene: TRBV20-1; CDR3nt: TGCAGTGCTGAGCCGGGATCCAAGACCCAGTACTTC; CDR3aa: CSAEPGSKTQYF
d_gene: TRBD2; j_gene: TRBJ2-1; abundance: .; v_gene: TRBV5-6; CDR3nt: TGTGCCAGAGGTTCTAGCGGGGGGGCCCTCTCCTACAATGAGCAGTTCTTC; CDR3aa: CARGSSGGALSYNEQFF
d_gene: .; j_gene: TRBJ1-1; abundance: .; v_gene: TRBV12-3/TRBV12-4; CDR3nt: TGTGCCAGCAGTTTTGGGGGAGGGTTGAACACTGAAGCTTTCTTT; CDR3aa: CASSFGGGLNTEAFF
d_gene: .; j_gene: TRBJ2-7; abundance: few; v_gene: TRBV7-9; CDR3nt: TGTGCCAGCAGCCTGGGACGCGAGCAGTACTTC; CDR3aa: CASSLGREQYF
d_gene: TRBD1; j_gene: TRBJ2-7; abundance: .; v_gene: TRBV24-1; CDR3nt: TGTGCCACCAGTGATTCCGCCAGGACAGGGCGCTACGAGCAGTACTTC; CDR3aa: CATSDSARTGRYEQYF
d_gene: TRBD2; j_gene: TRBJ2-7; abundance: .; v_gene: TRBV5-1; CDR3nt: TGCGCCAGCAGCCCGGGACTAGCGGGGGGGCGCGAGCAGTACTTC; CDR3aa: CASSPGLAGGREQYF